This T cell receptor beta chain was recovered during a study of shared clonotypes between healthy human individuals (dated by TCRdb to 2020 to 2021). Notes on the research overall: The cohort comprised a couple of women and a few men aged 18 to 49 years. To estimate repertoire size and how much clonotype sharing occurs between individuals, the study deeply sequenced the blood TCR repertoires of five healthy adults. For each donor, CD4 naive and CD4 memory were each run on three plates, CD8 naive on two plates, and CD8 memory on one plate. Libraries were prepared and TCR repertoires were sequenced by different laboratories using diverse techniques, in order to increase sequencing depth and limit assay-specific biases. Per donor, leukapheresis produced somewhere between about 0.9 and 9.5 billion PBMCs. Results the study describes overall, beyond this receptor: Incomplete sequencing was indicated by rarefaction of sorted-subset datasets, despite the large sequencing depth. Because the study included a small number of donors, the genetic and exposure-history diversity represented was limited. Based on pairwise subsampling, the degree of clonotype sharing among donors was expected to be affected by sequencing depth. Around 5% of naive CD4, roughly 3.5% of naive CD8, 2.3% of memory CD4, and about 0.4% of memory CD8 clonotypes were shared across several donors. Clonotypes shared by all four sorted-subset donors showed higher generation probabilities than non-shared clonotypes. Naive subsets generally had larger estimated clonotype richness than memory subsets. Sampling was restricted to blood, and TCR repertoires in tissue are likely to differ from TCR repertoires in blood.

This clone was counted a single time. Its specific antigen is unknown. Per-base quality was not reported, and no clone a single base away is much larger than it. The donors were healthy, HIV-negative adults with no recently reported acute infections or vaccinations. Every donor was a Caucasian adult living in Nashville, Tennessee, USA. CD4+ T cells were enriched by magnetic negative selection, after which naive cells were positively selected on CD45RA and the negative fraction was taken as the memory subset. Blood was collected by leukapheresis, and PBMCs were isolated by Ficoll-Histopaque density gradient centrifugation and then cryopreserved in liquid nitrogen vapor phase. Analytical flow cytometry was used to check the purity and quantity of every magnetically sorted T cell population. Each sorted fraction had its genomic DNA isolated and then quantified by UV absorbance on a Nanodrop 2000c. Using the deep immunoSEQ assay, TCR CDR3 regions were amplified from genomic DNA by multiplex PCR. Extracted genomic DNA from each cell subset was distributed evenly across all wells of several immunoSEQ 96-well plates, and each plate was treated as a replicate. For sorted subsets, each replicate PCR was loaded with 200 ng genomic DNA, equivalent to 25,000 to 35,000 T cell genomes. Purified libraries were measured with a Qubit 3.0 fluorometer, size-checked on a Bioanalyzer 2100, and measured again with the KAPA Library Quantification kit. Every immunoSEQ 96-well plate was sequenced on a dedicated single-read 150-cycle Illumina NextSeq 550 flow cell. Concerning the study's data processing: Because the immunoSEQ output held only junctional sequences and lacked quality scores, the filtering could not match the filtering applied to full-length reads. To assign V/J genes and CDR3, sequences were annotated against IMGT germline references using PyIR, a Python wrapper for IgBLAST v1.9. Reads were filtered out if the reads had weak V/J assignments (E-value above 1e-6), no CDR3, stop codons, out-of-frame junctions, or ambiguous translated residues. V3J clonotypes were defined as sequences sharing the same inferred V gene, J gene, and CDR3 amino acid sequence. To compute the percentage overlap between repertoires, the number of shared unique clonotypes was divided by the size of the smaller repertoire. Repertoire richness was assessed with RTK rarefaction, the Chao1 estimator, and Recon v2.1 estimates of unobserved clonotypes. Generation probabilities for all TCRbeta clonotypes obtained by the gDNA method from a handful of donors were computed using OLGA. In its TCRdb copy, this immuneACCESS table keeps in-frame sequences only and misses some clones. Where compared with another copy, unresolved V genes explain less than half of these, and the others have no known cause. V, J and clone size were drawn from that table, and D and trimming were deduced from the DNA. This sample comprises a few million clones, approximately 93% of them detected only once. The top ten constitute around 0.4% of the sample.

The specimen sequenced was naive CD4+ T cells from PBMCs. This sample's cell subset or site label indicates: CD45RA+ positively selected. This TCR was recovered from a man aged 18 to 30 in good health. Some clones in this sample may be carry-over from other donors' samples.

The bases read TGCGCCAGCAGCACGGCCCCAGAATATGGCTACACCTTC. The encoded protein is CASSTAPEYGYTF. The chain is made from TRBV5-1 and TRBJ1-2; the D gene assignment is ambiguous. Reading from cysteine to phenylalanine, the CDR3 counts 13 amino acids. The sequence is cut down to CDR3 DNA, 39 bases in frame from base 1. V and J lose 4 bases and 5 bases, and a span of 12 bases separates them. Per the germline V gene, SGHRS is the CDR1 and YFSETQ is the CDR2.